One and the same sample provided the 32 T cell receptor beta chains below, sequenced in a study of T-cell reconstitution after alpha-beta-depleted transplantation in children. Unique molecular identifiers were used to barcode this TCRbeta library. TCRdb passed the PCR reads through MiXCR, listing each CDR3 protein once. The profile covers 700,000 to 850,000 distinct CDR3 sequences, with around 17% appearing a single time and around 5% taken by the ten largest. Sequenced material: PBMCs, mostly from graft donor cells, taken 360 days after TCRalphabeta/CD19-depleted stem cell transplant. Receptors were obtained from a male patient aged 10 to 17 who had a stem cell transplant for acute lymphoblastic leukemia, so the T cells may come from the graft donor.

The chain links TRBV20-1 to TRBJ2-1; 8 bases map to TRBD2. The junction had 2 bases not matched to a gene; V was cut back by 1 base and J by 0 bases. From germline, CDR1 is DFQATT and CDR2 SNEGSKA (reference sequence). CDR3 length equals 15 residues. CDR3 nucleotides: TGCAGTGCTAGAGCCGGGACTAGCTCCTACAATGAGCAGTTCTTC. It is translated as CSARAGTSSYNEQFF.

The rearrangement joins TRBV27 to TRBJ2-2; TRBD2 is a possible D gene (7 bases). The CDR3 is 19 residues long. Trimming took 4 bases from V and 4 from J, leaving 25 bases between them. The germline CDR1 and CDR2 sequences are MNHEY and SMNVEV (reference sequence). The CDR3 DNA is TGTGCCAGCAGTTCGATGGGATTTGGGAGGGGGATTGGCACCGGGGAGCTGTTTTTT. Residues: CASSSMGFGRGIGTGELFF.

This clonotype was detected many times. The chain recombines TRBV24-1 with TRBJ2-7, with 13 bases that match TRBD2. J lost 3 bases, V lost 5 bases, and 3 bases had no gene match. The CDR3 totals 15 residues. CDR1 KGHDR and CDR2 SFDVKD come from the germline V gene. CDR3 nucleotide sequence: TGTGCCACCAGTGCCCGGACTAGCGGGAGCTACGAGCAGTACTTC. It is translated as CATSARTSGSYEQYF.

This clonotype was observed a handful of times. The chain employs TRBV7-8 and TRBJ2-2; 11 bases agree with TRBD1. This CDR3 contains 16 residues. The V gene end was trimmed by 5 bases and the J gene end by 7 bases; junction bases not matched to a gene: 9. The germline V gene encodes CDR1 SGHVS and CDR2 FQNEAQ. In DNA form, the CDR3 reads TGTGCCAGCAGCCCGGGACAGGGGGTGCTAAACGGGGAGCTGTTTTTT. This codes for CASSPGQGVLNGELFF.

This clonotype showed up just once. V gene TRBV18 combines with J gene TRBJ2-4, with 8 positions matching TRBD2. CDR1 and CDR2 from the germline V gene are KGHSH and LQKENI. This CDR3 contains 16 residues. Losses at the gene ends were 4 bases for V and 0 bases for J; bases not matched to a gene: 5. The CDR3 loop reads CASSRTSGLAKNIQYF. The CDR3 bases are TGTGCCAGCTCACGAACTAGCGGACTAGCCAAAAACATTCAGTACTTC.

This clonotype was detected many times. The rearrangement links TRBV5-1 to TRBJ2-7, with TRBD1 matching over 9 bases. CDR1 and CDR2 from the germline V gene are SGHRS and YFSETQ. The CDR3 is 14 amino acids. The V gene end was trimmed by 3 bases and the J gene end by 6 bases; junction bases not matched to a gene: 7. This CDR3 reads CASSWGGQGSEQYF. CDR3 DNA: TGCGCCAGCAGCTGGGGCGGACAGGGGAGCGAGCAGTACTTC.

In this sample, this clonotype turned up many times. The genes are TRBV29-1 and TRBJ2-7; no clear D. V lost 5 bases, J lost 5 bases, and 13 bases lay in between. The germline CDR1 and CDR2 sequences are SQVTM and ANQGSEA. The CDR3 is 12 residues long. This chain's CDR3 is CSVLPASNEQYF. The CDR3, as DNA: TGCAGCGTTCTTCCGGCCTCAAACGAGCAGTACTTC.

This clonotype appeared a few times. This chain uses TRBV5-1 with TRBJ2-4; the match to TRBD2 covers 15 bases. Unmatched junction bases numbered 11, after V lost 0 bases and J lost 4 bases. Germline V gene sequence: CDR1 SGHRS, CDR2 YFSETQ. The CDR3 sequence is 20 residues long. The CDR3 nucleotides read TGCGCCAGCAGCTTGGAGGATGGACTAGCGGGAGGGATCGGAAAAAACATTCAGTACTTC. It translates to CASSLEDGLAGGIGKNIQYF.

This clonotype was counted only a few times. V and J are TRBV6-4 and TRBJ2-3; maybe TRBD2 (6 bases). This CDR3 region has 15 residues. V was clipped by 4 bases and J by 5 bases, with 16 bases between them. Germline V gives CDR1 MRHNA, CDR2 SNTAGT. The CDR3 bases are TGTGCCAGCAGTGGTTCGGGAGAAGTCCAAGATACGCAGTATTTT. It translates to CASSGSGEVQDTQYF.

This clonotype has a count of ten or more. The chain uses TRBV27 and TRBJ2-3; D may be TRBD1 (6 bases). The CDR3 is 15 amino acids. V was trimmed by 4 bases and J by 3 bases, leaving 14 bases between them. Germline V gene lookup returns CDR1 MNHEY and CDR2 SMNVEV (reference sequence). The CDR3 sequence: CASSWDNRETDTQYF. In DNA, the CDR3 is TGTGCCAGCAGTTGGGATAACAGGGAAACAGATACGCAGTATTTT.

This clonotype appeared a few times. In DNA, the CDR3 is TGTGCCACCAGTGACCCAGATACGCAGTATTTT. Translating it yields CATSDPDTQYF. The chain links TRBV24-1 to TRBJ2-3; D gene uncertain. V lost 4 bases and J lost 4, with 2 bases in between. The CDR3 runs 11 residues. Germline loops: CDR1 KGHDR, CDR2 SFDVKD.

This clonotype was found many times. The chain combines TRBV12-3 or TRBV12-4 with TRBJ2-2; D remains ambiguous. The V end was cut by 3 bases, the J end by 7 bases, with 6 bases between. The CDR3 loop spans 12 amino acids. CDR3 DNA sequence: TGTGCCAGCAGTTTGTGGGGCGGGGAGCTGTTTTTT. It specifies CASSLWGGELFF.

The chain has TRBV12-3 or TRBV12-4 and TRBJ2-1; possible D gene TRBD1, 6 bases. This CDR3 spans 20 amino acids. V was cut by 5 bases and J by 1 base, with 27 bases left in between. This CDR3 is CASSPDRRMGQLGSYNEQFF. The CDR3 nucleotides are TGTGCCAGCAGTCCGGACAGAAGGATGGGGCAACTCGGTTCCTACAATGAGCAGTTCTTC.

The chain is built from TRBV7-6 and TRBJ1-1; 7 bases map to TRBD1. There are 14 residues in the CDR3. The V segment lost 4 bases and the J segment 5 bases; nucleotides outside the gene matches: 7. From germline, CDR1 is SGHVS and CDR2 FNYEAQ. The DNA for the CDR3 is TGTGCCAGCAGCTCTTCAGGGGGTCATACTGAAGCTTTCTTT. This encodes CASSSSGGHTEAFF.

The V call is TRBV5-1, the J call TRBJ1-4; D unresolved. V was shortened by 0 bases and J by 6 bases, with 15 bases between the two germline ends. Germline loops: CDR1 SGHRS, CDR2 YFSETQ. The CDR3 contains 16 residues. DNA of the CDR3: TGCGCCAGCAGCTTGGGAGACCTGGTTTCTGATGAAAAACTGTTTTTT. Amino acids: CASSLGDLVSDEKLFF. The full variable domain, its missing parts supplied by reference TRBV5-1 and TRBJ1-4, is KAGVTQTPRYLIKTRGQQVTLSCSPISGHRSVSWYQQTPGQGLQFLFEYFSETQRNKGNFPGRFSGRQFSNSRSEMNVSTLELGDSALYLCASSLGDLVSDEKLFFGSGTQLSVL.

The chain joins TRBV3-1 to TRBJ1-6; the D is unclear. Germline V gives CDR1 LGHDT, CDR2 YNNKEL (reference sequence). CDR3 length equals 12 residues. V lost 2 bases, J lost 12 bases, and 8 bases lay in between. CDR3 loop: CASSQLRLPLHF. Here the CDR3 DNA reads TGTGCCAGCAGCCAATTGAGGCTACCCCTCCACTTT.

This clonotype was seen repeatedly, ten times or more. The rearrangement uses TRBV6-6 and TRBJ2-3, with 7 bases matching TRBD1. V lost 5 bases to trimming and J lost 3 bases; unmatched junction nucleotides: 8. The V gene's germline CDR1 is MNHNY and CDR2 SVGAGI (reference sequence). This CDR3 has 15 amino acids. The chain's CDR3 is CASSIVQGITDTQYF. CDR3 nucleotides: TGTGCCAGCAGTATCGTACAGGGGATAACAGATACGCAGTATTTT.

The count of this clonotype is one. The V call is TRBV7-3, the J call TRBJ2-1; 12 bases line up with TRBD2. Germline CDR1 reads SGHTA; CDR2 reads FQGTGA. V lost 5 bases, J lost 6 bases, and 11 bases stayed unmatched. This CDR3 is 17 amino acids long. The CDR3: CASSNPTSGRTINEQFF. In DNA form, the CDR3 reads TGTGCCAGCAGCAATCCGACTAGCGGGAGAACTATCAATGAGCAGTTCTTC.

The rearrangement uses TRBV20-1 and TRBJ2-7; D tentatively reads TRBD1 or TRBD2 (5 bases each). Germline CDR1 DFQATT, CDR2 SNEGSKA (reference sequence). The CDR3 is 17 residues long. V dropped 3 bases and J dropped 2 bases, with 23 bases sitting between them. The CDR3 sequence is CSASSGRLKGRTYEQYF. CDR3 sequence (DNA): TGCAGTGCTAGTTCTGGGAGACTGAAGGGGCGAACCTACGAGCAGTACTTC.

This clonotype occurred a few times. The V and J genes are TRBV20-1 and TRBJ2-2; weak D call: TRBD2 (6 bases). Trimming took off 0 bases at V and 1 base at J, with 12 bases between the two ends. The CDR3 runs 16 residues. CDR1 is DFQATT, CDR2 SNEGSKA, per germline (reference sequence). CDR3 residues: CSARDGHSGNTGELFF. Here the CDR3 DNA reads TGCAGTGCTAGAGATGGGCATAGCGGGAACACCGGGGAGCTGTTTTTT.

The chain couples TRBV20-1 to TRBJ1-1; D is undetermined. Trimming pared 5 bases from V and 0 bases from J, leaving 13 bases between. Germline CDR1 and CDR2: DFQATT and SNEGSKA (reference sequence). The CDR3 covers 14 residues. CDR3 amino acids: CSARRPGMNTEAFF. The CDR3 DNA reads TGCAGTGCTCGCCGGCCGGGTATGAACACTGAAGCTTTCTTT.

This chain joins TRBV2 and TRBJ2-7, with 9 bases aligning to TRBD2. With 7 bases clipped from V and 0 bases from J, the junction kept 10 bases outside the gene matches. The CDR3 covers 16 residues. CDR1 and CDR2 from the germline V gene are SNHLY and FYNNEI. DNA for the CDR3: TGTGCCAGCAATAGGAGAGTAGCGGGAGCCTCCTACGAGCAGTACTTC. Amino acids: CASNRRVAGASYEQYF.

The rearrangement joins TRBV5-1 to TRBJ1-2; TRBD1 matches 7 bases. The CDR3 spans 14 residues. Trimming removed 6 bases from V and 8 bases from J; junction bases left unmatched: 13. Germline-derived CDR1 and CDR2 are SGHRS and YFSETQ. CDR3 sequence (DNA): TGCGCCAGCAACGCTAGACAGGGATACGTGGGCTACACCTTC. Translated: CASNARQGYVGYTF.

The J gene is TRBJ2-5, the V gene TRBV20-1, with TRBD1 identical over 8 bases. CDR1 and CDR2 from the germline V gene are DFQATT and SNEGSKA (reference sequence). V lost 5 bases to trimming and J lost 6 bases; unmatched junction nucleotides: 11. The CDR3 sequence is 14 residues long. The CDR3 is CSAPLQQGAKTQYF. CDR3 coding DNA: TGCAGTGCTCCATTACAGCAGGGGGCGAAGACCCAGTACTTC.

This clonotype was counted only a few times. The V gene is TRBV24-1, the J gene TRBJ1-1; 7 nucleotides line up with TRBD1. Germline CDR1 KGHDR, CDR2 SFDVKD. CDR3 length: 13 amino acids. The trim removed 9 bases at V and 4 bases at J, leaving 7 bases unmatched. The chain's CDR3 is CATDRQGITEAFF. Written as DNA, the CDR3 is TGTGCCACCGATCGACAGGGAATCACTGAAGCTTTCTTT.

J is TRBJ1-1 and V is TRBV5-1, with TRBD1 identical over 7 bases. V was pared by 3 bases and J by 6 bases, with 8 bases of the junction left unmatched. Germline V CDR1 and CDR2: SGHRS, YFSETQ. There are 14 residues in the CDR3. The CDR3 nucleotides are TGCGCCAGCAGCTGGGAGACAGGGCGACCTGAAGCTTTCTTT. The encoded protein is CASSWETGRPEAFF.

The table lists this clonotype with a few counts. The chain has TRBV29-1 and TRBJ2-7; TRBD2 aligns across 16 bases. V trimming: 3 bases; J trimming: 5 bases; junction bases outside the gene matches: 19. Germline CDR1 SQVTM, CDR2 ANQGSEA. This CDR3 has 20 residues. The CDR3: CSVEAPPGLAGGLRMDEQYF. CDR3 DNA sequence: TGCAGCGTTGAGGCCCCTCCGGGACTAGCGGGAGGGCTCAGGATGGACGAGCAGTACTTC.

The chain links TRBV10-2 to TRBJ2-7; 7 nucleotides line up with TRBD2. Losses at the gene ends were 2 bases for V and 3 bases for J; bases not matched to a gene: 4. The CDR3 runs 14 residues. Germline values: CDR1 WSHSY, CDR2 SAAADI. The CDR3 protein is CASSEGLADYEQYF. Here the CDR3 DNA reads TGCGCCAGCAGTGAGGGTCTAGCGGACTACGAGCAGTACTTC.

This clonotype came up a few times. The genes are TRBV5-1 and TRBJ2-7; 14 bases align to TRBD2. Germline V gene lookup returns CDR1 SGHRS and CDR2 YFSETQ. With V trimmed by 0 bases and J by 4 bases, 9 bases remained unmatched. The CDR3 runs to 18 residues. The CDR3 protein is CASSLGLAGGSFVYEQYF. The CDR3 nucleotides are TGCGCCAGCAGCTTGGGACTAGCGGGAGGGTCCTTTGTTTACGAGCAGTACTTC. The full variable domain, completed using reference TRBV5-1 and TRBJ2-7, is KAGVTQTPRYLIKTRGQQVTLSCSPISGHRSVSWYQQTPGQGLQFLFEYFSETQRNKGNFPGRFSGRQFSNSRSEMNVSTLELGDSALYLCASSLGLAGGSFVYEQYFGPGTRLTVT.

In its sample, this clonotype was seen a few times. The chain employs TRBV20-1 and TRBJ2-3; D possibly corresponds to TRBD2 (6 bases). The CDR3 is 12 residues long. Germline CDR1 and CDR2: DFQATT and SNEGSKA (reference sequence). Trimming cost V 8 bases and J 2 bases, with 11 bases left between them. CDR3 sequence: CSYSGATDTQYF. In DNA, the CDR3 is TGCAGTTATAGCGGAGCCACAGATACGCAGTATTTT.

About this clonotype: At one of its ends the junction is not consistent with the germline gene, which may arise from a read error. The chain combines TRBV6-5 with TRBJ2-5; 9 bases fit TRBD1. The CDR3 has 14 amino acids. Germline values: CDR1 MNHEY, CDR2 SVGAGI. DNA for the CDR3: TGTGCCAGCAGTTGGGACAGGGCTGAAGAGGCCCAGTACTTC. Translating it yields CASSWDRAEEAQYF.

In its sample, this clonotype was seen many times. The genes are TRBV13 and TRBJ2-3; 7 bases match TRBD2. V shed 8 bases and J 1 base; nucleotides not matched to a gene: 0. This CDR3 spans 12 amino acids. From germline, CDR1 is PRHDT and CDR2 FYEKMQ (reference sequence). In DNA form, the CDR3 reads TGTGCCAGCGCGGGAGGCACAGATACGCAGTATTTT. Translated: CASAGGTDTQYF. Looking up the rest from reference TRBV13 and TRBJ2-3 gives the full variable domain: AAGVIQSPRHLIKEKRETATLKCYPIPRHDTVYWYQQGPGQDPQFLISFYEKMQSDKGSIPDRFSAQQFSDYHSELNMSSLELGDSALYFCASAGGTDTQYFGPGTRLTVL.